This TCR beta chain was documented in a study of a mutant IDH1 vaccine in newly diagnosed glioma. At the level of the study: Vaccination followed radiotherapy alone by 4-6 weeks, or accompanied temozolomide cycles. Before enrollment, the patients had been treated with radiotherapy alone, temozolomide alone, or both together. Most of them had received both.

Germline CDR1 and CDR2: SGHTA and FQGNSA. V shed 0 bases and J 0 bases; nucleotides not matched to a gene: 12. The CDR3 has 21 residues. Method: immunoSEQ multiplex PCR; TCRdb's copy keeps in-frame clones and lacks some. The data contain roughly 60,000 clones, about 80% of them singletons. Concerning this clone: The target antigen is unknown.

Time point specified: week 11, during vaccination. Topical imiquimod accompanied each vaccine dose, which consisted of 300 ug of mutant IDH1 20-mer peptide. The sequencing used PBMCs, collected from a glioma patient whose treatment included an IDH1 peptide vaccine. This clonotype originated in a man aged 30-40 years with glioma. The chain employs TRBV7-2 and TRBJ2-7; 15 bases agree with TRBD2. CDR3 amino acids: CASSLAFRWGTSGRLSYEQYF. As DNA, the CDR3 is TGTGCCAGCAGCTTAGCATTCAGGTGGGGGACTAGCGGGAGGCTCTCCTACGAGCAGTACTTC.